A selection of T cell receptor beta chains follows, all from one sample in a study of shared clonotypes between healthy human individuals. Assay used: immunoSEQ multiplex PCR; TCRdb lists only in-frame clones, some missing. The sample lists about 2.4 million clones, approximately 90% seen once, with around 0.14% in the top ten. The sequencing sample was made of naive CD4+ T cells sorted from blood. The receptors originated from a young man in good health. Both conserved end residues are part of each CDR3. The D gene is left open where the match is weak. Where a row states a size, it is once, few, many or the class of an expanded clone; other rows omit it.

DNA: TGTGCCAGCAGCTTCGGACAGGGGTCCGAGCAGTACTTC
CDR3: CASSFGQGSEQYF
V: TRBV5-4
size: -
length: 13
J: TRBJ2-7
D: TRBD1

DNA: TGTGCCAGCGATACGGAGAGCTACGAGCAGTACTTC
CDR3: CASDTESYEQYF
V: TRBV6-1
size: -
length: 12
J: TRBJ2-7
D: -

DNA: TGCGCCAGCAGTCAACGGGGAGATGGCTACACCTTC
CDR3: CASSQRGDGYTF
V: TRBV23-1
size: -
length: 12
J: TRBJ1-2
D: -

DNA: TGCGCCAGCAGCTTGAGCGGGGCAGCTGGCTACACCTTC
CDR3: CASSLSGAAGYTF
V: TRBV5-1
size: -
length: 13
J: TRBJ1-2
D: -

DNA: TGTGCCAGCACATTAACGGGACGGCAGAACACTGAAGCTTTCTTT
CDR3: CASTLTGRQNTEAFF
V: TRBV11-3
size: -
length: 15
J: TRBJ1-1
D: -

DNA: TGCGCCAGCAGCTTGGTTGGGAATCCCAATGAGCAGTTCTTC
CDR3: CASSLVGNPNEQFF
V: TRBV5-1
size: once
length: 14
J: TRBJ2-1
D: -

DNA: TGCGCCAGCAGCCCGGGGGACCTCTCCAATAGCAATCAGCCCCAGCATTTT
CDR3: CASSPGDLSNSNQPQHF
V: TRBV5-1
size: -
length: 17
J: TRBJ1-5
D: -

DNA: TGTGCCATCAGCCGGACAGGGGTGGTGGGCACTGAAGCTTTCTTT
CDR3: CAISRTGVVGTEAFF
V: TRBV10-3
size: -
length: 15
J: TRBJ1-1
D: TRBD1

DNA: TGCGCCAGCAGCTTGGGGGCGGACGGAAACACCATATATTTT
CDR3: CASSLGADGNTIYF
V: TRBV5-1
size: -
length: 14
J: TRBJ1-3
D: -

DNA: TGTGCCAGCAGCTCAAAGCGGGAGGGCTTCTCCTACGAGCAGTACTTC
CDR3: CASSSKREGFSYEQYF
V: TRBV5-4
size: -
length: 16
J: TRBJ2-7
D: TRBD2

DNA: TGTGCCAGCAGTTATAGCCCCACGACGGGAATGAACTTC
CDR3: CASSYSPTTGMNF
V: TRBV6-5
size: -
length: 13
J: TRBJ2-7
D: -

DNA: TGTGCCAGCAGCACCGGACTAGCGGGAACCCGGGAGACCCAGTACTTC
CDR3: CASSTGLAGTRETQYF
V: TRBV5-5
size: -
length: 16
J: TRBJ2-5
D: TRBD2

DNA: TGTGCCAGCAGCCCACAGCGGGACAGTAATTCACCCCTCCACTTT
CDR3: CASSPQRDSNSPLHF
V: TRBV7-9
size: -
length: 15
J: TRBJ1-6
D: TRBD1

DNA: TGTGCCAGCAGTTCCGGCAGGGTCGGGGAGCTGTTTTTT
CDR3: CASSSGRVGELFF
V: TRBV27
size: -
length: 13
J: TRBJ2-2
D: -

DNA: TGTGCCAGCTCATACGTCAAGACCTACAATGAGCAGTTCTTC
CDR3: CASSYVKTYNEQFF
V: TRBV18
size: -
length: 14
J: TRBJ2-1
D: -